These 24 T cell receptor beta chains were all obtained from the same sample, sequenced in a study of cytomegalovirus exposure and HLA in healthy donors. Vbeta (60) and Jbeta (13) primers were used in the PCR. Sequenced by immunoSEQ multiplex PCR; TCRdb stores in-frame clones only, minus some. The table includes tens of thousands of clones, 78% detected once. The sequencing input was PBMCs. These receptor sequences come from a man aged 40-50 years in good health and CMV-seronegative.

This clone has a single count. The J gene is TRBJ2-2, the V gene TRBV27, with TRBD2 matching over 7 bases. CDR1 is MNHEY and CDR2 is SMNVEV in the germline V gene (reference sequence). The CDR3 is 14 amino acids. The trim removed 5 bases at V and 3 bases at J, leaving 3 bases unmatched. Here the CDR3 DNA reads TGTGCCAGCAGTGGGGGACTATACACCGGGGAGCTGTTTTTT. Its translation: CASSGGLYTGELFF.

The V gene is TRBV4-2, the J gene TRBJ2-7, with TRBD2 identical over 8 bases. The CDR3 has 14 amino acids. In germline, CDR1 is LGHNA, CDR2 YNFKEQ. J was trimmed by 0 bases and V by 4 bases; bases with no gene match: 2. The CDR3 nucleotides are TGTGCCAGCAGCCTAGGGACTAGCTCCTACGAGCAGTACTTC. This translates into CASSLGTSSYEQYF.

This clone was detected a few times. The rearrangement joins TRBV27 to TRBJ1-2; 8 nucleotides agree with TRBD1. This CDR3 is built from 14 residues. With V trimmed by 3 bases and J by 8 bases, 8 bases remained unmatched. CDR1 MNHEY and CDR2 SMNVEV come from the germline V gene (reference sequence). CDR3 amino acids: CASSFGQGLIGYTF. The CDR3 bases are TGTGCCAGCAGTTTTGGACAGGGTTTGATAGGCTACACCTTC.

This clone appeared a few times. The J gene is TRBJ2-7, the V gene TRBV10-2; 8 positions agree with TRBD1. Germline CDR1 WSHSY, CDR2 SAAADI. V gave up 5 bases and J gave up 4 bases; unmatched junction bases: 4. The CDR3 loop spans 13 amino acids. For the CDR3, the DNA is TGCGCCAGCAGTCAGGGGGCGCCGTACGAGCAGTACTTC. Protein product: CASSQGAPYEQYF.

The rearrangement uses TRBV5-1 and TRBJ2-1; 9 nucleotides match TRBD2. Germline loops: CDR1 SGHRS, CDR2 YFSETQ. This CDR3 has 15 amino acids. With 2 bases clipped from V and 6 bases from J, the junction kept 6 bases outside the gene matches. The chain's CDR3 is CASSLAGGNFNEQFF. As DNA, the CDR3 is TGCGCCAGCAGCTTAGCGGGAGGAAACTTCAATGAGCAGTTCTTC.

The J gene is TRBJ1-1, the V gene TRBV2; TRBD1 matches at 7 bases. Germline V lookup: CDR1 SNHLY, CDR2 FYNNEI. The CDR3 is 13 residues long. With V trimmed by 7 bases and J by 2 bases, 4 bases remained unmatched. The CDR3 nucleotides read TGTGCCAGCACTTGGGACAGAAACACTGAAGCTTTCTTT. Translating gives CASTWDRNTEAFF.

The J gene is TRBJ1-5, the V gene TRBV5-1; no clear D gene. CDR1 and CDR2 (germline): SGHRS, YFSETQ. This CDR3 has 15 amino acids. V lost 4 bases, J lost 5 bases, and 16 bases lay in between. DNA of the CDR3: TGCGCCAGCAGCCCGGGCGGGGTCCCACATCAGCCCCAGCATTTT. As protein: CASSPGGVPHQPQHF.

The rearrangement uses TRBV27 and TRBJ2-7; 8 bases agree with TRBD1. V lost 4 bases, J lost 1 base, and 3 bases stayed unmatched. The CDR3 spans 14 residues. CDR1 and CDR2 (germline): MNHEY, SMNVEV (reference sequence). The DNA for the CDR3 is TGTGCCAGCAGTTCTACAGGGGGATCCTACGAGCAGTACTTC. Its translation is CASSSTGGSYEQYF.

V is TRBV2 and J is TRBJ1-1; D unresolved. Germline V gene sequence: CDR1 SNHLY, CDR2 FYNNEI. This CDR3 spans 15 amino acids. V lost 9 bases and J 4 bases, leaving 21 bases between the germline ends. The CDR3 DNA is TGTGCCAGGACGACCTCCGGACTCGGCGGCACTGAAGCTTTCTTT. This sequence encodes CARTTSGLGGTEAFF.

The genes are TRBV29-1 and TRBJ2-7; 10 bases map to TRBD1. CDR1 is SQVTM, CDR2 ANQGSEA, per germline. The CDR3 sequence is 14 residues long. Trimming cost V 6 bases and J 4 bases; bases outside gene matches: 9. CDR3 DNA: TGCAGCGTCTCCCGGGACAGGGGTTTTTACGAGCAGTACTTC. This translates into CSVSRDRGFYEQYF.

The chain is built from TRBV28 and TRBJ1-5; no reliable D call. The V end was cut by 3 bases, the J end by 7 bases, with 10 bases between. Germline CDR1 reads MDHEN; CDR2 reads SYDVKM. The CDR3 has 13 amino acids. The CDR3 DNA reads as TGTGCCAGCAGTTTCCCACAGCCCCAGCCCCAGCATTTT. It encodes CASSFPQPQPQHF.

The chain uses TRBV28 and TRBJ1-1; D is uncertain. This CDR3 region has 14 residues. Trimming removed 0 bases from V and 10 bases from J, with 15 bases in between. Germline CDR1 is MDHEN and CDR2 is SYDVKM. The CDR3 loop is CASSLWTPGERAFF. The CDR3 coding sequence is TGTGCCAGCAGTTTATGGACCCCTGGAGAACGAGCTTTCTTT.

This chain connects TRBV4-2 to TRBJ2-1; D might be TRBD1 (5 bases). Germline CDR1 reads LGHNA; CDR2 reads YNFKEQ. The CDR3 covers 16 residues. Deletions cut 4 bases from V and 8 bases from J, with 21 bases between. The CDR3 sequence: CASSPAWGGIDDEQFF. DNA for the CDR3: TGTGCCAGCAGCCCCGCCTGGGGCGGAATTGACGATGAGCAGTTCTTC.

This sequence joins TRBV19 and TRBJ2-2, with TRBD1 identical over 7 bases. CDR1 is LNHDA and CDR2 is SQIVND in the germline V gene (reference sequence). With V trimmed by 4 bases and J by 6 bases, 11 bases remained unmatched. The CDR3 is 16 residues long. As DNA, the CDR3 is TGTGCCAGTAGTAACCCCAGGGGGAGTTTTGCCGGGGAGCTGTTTTTT. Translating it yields CASSNPRGSFAGELFF.

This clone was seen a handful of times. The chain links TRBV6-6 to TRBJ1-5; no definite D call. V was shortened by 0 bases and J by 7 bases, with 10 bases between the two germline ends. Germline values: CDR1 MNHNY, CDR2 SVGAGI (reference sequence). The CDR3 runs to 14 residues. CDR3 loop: CASSYSRSGQPQHF. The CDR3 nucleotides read TGTGCCAGCAGTTACTCGAGGTCTGGGCAGCCCCAGCATTTT.

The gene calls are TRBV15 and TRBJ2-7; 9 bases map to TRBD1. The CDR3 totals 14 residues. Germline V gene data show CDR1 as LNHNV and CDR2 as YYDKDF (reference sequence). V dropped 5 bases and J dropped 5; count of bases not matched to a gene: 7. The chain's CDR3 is CATSGTGILHEQYF. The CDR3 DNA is TGTGCCACCAGCGGGACAGGGATCCTTCACGAGCAGTACTTC.

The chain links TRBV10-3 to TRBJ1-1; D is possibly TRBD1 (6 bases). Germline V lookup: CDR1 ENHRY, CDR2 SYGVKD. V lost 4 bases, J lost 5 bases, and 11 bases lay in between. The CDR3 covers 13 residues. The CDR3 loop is CAISVQGGTEAFF. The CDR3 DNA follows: TGTGCCATCAGTGTACAGGGCGGAACTGAAGCTTTCTTT.

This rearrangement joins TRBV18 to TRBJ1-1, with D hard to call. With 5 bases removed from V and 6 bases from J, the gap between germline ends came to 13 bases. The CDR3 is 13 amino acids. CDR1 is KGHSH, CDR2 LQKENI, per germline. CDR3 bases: TGTGCCAGCTCAACCCCCGCTAGCCCTGAAGCTTTCTTT. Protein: CASSTPASPEAFF. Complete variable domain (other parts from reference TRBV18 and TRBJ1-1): NAGVMQNPRHLVRRRGQEARLRCSPMKGHSHVYWYRQLPEEGLKFMVYLQKENIIDESGMPKERFSAEFPKEGPSILRIQQVVRGDSAAYFCASSTPASPEAFFGQGTRLTVV.

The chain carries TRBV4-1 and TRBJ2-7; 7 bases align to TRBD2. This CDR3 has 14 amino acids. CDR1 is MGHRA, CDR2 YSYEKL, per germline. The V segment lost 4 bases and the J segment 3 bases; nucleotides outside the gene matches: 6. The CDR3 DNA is TGCGCCAGCAGCCCAGCGGGGCGAAACTACGAGCAGTACTTC. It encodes CASSPAGRNYEQYF.

Written as DNA, the CDR3 is TGTGCCAGCTCACCCCAGGGGAGCAAGAACACTGAAGCTTTCTTT. Protein: CASSPQGSKNTEAFF. J is TRBJ1-1 and V is TRBV18; D might be TRBD1 (6 bases). The CDR3 covers 15 residues. Trimming took 3 bases from V and 1 from J, leaving 12 bases between them. Germline CDR1 and CDR2: KGHSH and LQKENI.

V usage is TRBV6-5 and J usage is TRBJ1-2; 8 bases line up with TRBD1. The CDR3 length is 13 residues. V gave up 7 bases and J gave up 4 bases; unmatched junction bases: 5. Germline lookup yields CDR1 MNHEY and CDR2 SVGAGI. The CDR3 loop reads CASTRDRSYGYTF. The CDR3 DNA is TGTGCCAGCACTCGGGACAGGAGCTATGGCTACACCTTC.

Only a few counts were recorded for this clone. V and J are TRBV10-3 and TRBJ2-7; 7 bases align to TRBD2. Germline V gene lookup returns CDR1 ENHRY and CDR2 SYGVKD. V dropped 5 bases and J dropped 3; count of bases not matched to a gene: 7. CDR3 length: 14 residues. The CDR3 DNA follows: TGTGCCATCAGTCGGGACGGGACTAACTACGAGCAGTACTTC. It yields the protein CAISRDGTNYEQYF.

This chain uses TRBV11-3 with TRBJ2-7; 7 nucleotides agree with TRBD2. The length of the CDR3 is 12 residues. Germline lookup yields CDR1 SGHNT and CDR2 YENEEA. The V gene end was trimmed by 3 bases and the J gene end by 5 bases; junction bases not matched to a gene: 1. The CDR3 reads CASSLGGHEQYF. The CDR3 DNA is TGTGCCAGCAGCTTGGGAGGGCACGAGCAGTACTTC.

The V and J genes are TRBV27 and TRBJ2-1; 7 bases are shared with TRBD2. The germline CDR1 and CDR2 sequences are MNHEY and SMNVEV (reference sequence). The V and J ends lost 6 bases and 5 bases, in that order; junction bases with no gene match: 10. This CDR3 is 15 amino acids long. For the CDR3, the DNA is TGTGCCAGCAGACCGCGGAGGGGACTAAACAATGAGCAGTTCTTC. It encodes CASRPRRGLNNEQFF.